This TCR beta chain was sequenced for a study of somatic mutations in cytotoxic T cells in rheumatoid arthritis. Researchers isolated CD4+ and CD8+ cells by positive magnetic bead selection and then checked their purity by flow cytometry. The table came from immunoSEQ multiplex PCR; TCRdb's copy has only in-frame clones and leaves some out. The sample records around 20,000 clones, around 86% being singletons. Germline CDR1 SQVTM, CDR2 ANQGSEA. V was pared by 6 bases and J by 5 bases, with 7 bases of the junction left unmatched. The CDR3 runs 13 residues. Details on this clone: Its antigen is still unknown.

Study results and limitations: Slight underrepresentation of TRBV07 in rheumatoid arthritis patients was not adjusted for multiple comparisons. Rheumatoid arthritis patients, but not healthy controls, exhibited increasing CD8+ clonality with age.

The V and J genes are TRBV29-1 and TRBJ1-1, with 9 bases aligning to TRBD1. The sample consisted of CD8+ T cells sorted from blood. This TCR was recovered from a man aged 18 to 30 with rheumatoid arthritis. Written as DNA, the CDR3 is TGCAGCGTCCGACAGGGGGACGCAACTGAAGCTTTCTTT. Amino acid sequence: CSVRQGDATEAFF.